This TCR beta chain was identified during a study of cytomegalovirus exposure and HLA in healthy donors. Regarding this clone: Its antigen remains unidentified.

Study outcomes and limitations: A few CMV-associated chains were confirmed in vitro to be specific for CMV antigens.

PCR primers comprised 60 Vbeta and 13 Jbeta primers. Profiled with immunoSEQ multiplex PCR; TCRdb holds only in-frame clones, not every one. The data show over 100,000 clones, less than 85% seen once. The CDR3 consists of 15 residues. Germline loops: CDR1 SGHRS, CDR2 YFSETQ. V shed 1 base and J shed 5 bases, with 13 bases lying between them. The genes are TRBV5-1 and TRBJ2-1; D is ambiguous. This clonotype was obtained from a woman in her forties in good health and CMV-seropositive. The sequenced material came from PBMCs. CDR3 in DNA: TGCGCCAGCAGCTTGAAGGTGGTAGGAGACAATGAGCAGTTCTTC. Its translation is CASSLKVVGDNEQFF.